Listed below are T cell receptor beta chains from one sample, sequenced in a study of identifying expanded T cells in peripheral blood. TCRdb keeps only in-frame clones here, not all; method: immunoSEQ multiplex PCR. There are tens of thousands of clones in the sample; just under 85% occur only once, and about 20% lies in the top ten. Sequences were obtained from blood. Receptors originate from a person aged 18 to 75 in good health. Both conserved end residues are part of each CDR3. Each record gives: clone size, V gene, J gene, D gene, CDR3 DNA, CDR3 protein. D genes are given only for firm matches. Some rows mark clone size as missing; the rest say once, few, many or name a class of expanded clone.

>NA|TRBV27|TRBJ1-2|NA
TGTGCCAGCAGTGTTACAGAAGGAAGCTATGGCTACACCTTC
CASSVTEGSYGYTF
>once|TRBV6-6|TRBJ2-3|NA
TGTGCCAGCAGTTACTCGAAGGTGGCAGATACGCAGTATTTT
CASSYSKVADTQYF
>NA|TRBV7-3|TRBJ2-1|NA
TGTGCCAGCAGCTTAGTGACAGGAGTTGCCCACAATGAGCAGTTCTTC
CASSLVTGVAHNEQFF
>NA|TRBV4-3|TRBJ1-1|TRBD1
TGCGCCAGCAGCCAGCCCGGGACAGTGAACACTGAAGCTTTCTTT
CASSQPGTVNTEAFF
>NA|TRBV10-1|TRBJ2-3|NA
TGCGCCAGCAGAGATACGCAGTATTTT
CASRDTQYF
>NA|TRBV27|TRBJ2-7|TRBD2
TGTGCCAGCAGAAAAGCGGGAACCCCCTACGAGCAGTACTTC
CASRKAGTPYEQYF
>NA|TRBV28|TRBJ2-7|NA
TGTGCCAGCAGTTCAGATGGCGCCGACTACGAGCAGTACTTC
CASSSDGADYEQYF
>NA|TRBV4-1|TRBJ2-7|TRBD2
TGCGCCAGCAGCCTCGTAGCGGGAGGGCACACCTACGAGCAGTACTTC
CASSLVAGGHTYEQYF
>NA|TRBV7-8|TRBJ2-3|TRBD2
TGTGCCAGCAGCCCGTTCGGGGCTAGCGGGAGAGTATCAGATACGCAGTATTTT
CASSPFGASGRVSDTQYF
>NA|TRBV10-1|TRBJ2-5|NA
TGCGCCAGCAGTGAGATACGGGACATCAAAAAACAAGAGACCCAGTACTTC
CASSEIRDIKKQETQYF
>NA|TRBV5-4|TRBJ2-1|TRBD1
TGTGCCAGCAGCGGACAGGGCCTTCCGTCCAATGAGCAGTTCTTC
CASSGQGLPSNEQFF
>NA|TRBV19|TRBJ2-5|NA
TGTGCCAGCAACGACAGGCGCAACCAAGAGACCCAGTACTTC
CASNDRRNQETQYF
>NA|TRBV27|TRBJ2-1|TRBD2
TGTGCCAGCAGTTTAGCGGGAGGGCCCGGAGCTTGGTTCTTC
CASSLAGGPGAWFF
>NA|TRBV6-6|TRBJ2-7|NA
TGTGCCAGCAGTTACGAGACATCCCTACCCTACGAGCAGTACTTC
CASSYETSLPYEQYF
>NA|TRBV27|TRBJ1-6|NA
TGTGCCAGCAGTTTAGAGTCTGTGGCAGGGTTTTCACCCCTCCACTTT
CASSLESVAGFSPLHF
>NA|TRBV19|TRBJ2-7|TRBD1
TGTGCCAGTAGTAACCCTCGAGGACAGGGATTCTCCTACGAGCAGTACTTC
CASSNPRGQGFSYEQYF
>NA|TRBV6-4|TRBJ2-1|NA
TGTGCCAGCAGTGACTCGTCAGGGGAGCCCAATGAGCAGTTCTTC
CASSDSSGEPNEQFF
>NA|TRBV27|TRBJ2-1|NA
TGTGCCAGCAGTTTATTAGGGGAGAAGGGGTCCAATGAGCAGTTCTTC
CASSLLGEKGSNEQFF
>NA|TRBV19|TRBJ2-2|NA
TGTGCCAGTATCGGGACTCTCAACACCGGGGAGCTGTTTTTT
CASIGTLNTGELFF
>NA|TRBV7-2|TRBJ2-7|NA
TGTGCCAGCAGCTTCCAGAGTGGAACCCGGACCTACGAGCAGTACTTC
CASSFQSGTRTYEQYF
>NA|TRBV9|TRBJ2-5|TRBD1
TGTGCCAGCAGCGTCCTCGGACAGGGGGCAAGAGAGACCCAGTACTTC
CASSVLGQGARETQYF
>few|TRBV28|TRBJ1-2|NA
TGTGCCAGCAGGTCAGGGGCTAACTATGGCTACACCTTC
CASRSGANYGYTF
>NA|TRBV7-9|TRBJ2-2|TRBD1
TGTGCCAGCAGCTTCGGACAGGACTCCACCGGGGAGCTGTTTTTT
CASSFGQDSTGELFF
>NA|TRBV28|TRBJ2-7|TRBD2
TGTGCCAGCACCCTGACGGGAAGCGGGACTTCCTACGAGCAGTACTTC
CASTLTGSGTSYEQYF
>NA|TRBV16|TRBJ1-2|NA
TGTGCCAGCAGCCCTACAGGTTATGGCTACACCTTC
CASSPTGYGYTF
>NA|TRBV19|TRBJ1-2|NA
TGTGCCAGTAGTATCCCAAGAGCGATGGGGGTGCTTCGCTATGGCTACACCTTC
CASSIPRAMGVLRYGYTF